This T cell receptor beta chain is drawn from a study of CD4+ T cells in melanoma. Study-wide results and limits: Diverse differentiation states were reported for melanoma neoantigen-specific CD4+ T cells. A reported correlation linked neoantigen-specific CD4+ T cells to CD8+, macrophage and B cell function.

TCRdb keeps only in-frame clones here, not all; method: immunoSEQ multiplex PCR. Of 140,000 or so clones detected, about 93% appear once; the ten largest clones hold approximately 1.4%. Germline CDR1 is MGHRA and CDR2 is YSYEKL. The CDR3 totals 13 residues. V dropped 0 bases and J dropped 11 bases, with 11 bases sitting between them. A word on this clone: Its antigen is currently unknown.

The receptor was derived from a human donor with melanoma. The V and J genes are TRBV4-1 and TRBJ2-4; D call uncertain. CDR3: CASSQDNYALQYF. The CDR3 coding sequence is TGCGCCAGCAGCCAAGATAACTATGCGCTTCAGTACTTC.